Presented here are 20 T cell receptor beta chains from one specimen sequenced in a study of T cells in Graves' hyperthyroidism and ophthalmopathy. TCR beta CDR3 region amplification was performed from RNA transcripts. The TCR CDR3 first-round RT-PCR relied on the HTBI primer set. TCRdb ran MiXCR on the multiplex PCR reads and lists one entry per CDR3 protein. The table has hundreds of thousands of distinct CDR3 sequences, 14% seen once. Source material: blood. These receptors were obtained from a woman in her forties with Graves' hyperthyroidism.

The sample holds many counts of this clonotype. The chain's CDR3 is CSAPSLDIVYEQYF. Written as DNA, the CDR3 is TGCAGTGCTCCTTCGTTAGACATTGTCTACGAGCAGTACTTC. V gene TRBV20-1 combines with J gene TRBJ2-7; D unclear. CDR3 length: 14 amino acids. CDR1 is DFQATT, CDR2 SNEGSKA, per germline (reference sequence). Between the trimmed V and J ends, which lost 5 bases and 3 bases, there was a span of 17 bases.

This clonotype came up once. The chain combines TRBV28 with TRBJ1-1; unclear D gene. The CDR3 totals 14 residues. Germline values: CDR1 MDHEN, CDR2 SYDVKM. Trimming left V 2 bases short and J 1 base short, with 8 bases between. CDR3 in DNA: TGTGCCAGCAGTTTACCTAGCGGGAACACTGAAGCTTTCTTT. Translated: CASSLPSGNTEAFF.

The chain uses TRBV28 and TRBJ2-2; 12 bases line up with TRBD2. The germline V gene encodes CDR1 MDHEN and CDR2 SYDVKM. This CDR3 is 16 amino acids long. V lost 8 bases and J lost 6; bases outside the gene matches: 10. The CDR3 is CASRSGASGRAGELFF. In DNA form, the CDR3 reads TGTGCCAGCCGTTCGGGGGCTAGCGGGAGGGCCGGGGAGCTGTTTTTT.

In DNA, the CDR3 is TGTGCCAGCACCAGAGCGGGAAGCTCCTACAATGAGCAGTTCTTC. This encodes CASTRAGSSYNEQFF. The rearrangement links TRBV12-3 or TRBV12-4 to TRBJ2-1, with 7 bases that match TRBD2. The V and J ends lost 7 bases and 0 bases, in that order; junction bases with no gene match: 6. The CDR3 runs to 15 residues.

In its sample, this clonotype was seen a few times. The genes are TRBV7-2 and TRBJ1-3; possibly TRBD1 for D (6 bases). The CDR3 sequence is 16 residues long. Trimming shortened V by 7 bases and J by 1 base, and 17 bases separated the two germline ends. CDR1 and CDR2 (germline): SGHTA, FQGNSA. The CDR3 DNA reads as TGTGCCAGCAATAGAGGGGGGGGGCTGTCTGGAAACACCATATATTTT. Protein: CASNRGGGLSGNTIYF.

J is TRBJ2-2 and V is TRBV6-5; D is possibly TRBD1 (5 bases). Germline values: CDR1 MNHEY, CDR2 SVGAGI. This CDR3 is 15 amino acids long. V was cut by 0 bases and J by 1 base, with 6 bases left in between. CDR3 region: CASSYSQGNTGELFF. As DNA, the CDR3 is TGTGCCAGCAGTTACTCCCAGGGGAACACCGGGGAGCTGTTTTTT.

DNA of the CDR3: TGTGCCAGCTCACCGGCAGCCGAAGCCAAAAACATTCAGTACTTC. It codes for CASSPAAEAKNIQYF. This chain joins TRBV18 and TRBJ2-4; no clear D. Germline values: CDR1 KGHSH, CDR2 LQKENI. Trimming shortened V by 3 bases and J by 0 bases, and 9 bases separated the two germline ends. The length of the CDR3 is 15 residues.

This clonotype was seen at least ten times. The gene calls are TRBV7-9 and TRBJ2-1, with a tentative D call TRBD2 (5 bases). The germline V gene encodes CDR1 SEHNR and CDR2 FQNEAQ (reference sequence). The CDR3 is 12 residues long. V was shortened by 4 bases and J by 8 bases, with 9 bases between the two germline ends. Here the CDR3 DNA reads TGTGCCAGCAGCTGGGAGTTCGATGAGCAGTTCTTC. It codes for CASSWEFDEQFF.

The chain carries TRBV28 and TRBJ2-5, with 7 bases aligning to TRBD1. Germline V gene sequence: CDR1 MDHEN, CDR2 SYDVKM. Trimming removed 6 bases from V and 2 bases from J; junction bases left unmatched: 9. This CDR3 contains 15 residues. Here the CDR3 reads CASRPDRRKQETQYF. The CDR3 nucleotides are TGTGCCAGCAGGCCGGACAGGAGGAAACAAGAGACCCAGTACTTC.

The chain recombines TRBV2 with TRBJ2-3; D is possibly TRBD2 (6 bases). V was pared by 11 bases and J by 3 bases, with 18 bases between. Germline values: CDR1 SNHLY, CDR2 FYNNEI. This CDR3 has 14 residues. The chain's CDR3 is CAGRPGTQTDTQYF. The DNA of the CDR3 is TGTGCCGGGCGCCCGGGGACTCAGACAGATACGCAGTATTTT.

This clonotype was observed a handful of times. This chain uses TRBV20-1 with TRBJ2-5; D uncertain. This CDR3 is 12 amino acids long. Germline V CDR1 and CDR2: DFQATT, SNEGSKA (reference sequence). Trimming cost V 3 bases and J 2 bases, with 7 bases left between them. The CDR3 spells CSARAEQETQYF. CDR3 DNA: TGCAGTGCTAGGGCCGAGCAAGAGACCCAGTACTTC.

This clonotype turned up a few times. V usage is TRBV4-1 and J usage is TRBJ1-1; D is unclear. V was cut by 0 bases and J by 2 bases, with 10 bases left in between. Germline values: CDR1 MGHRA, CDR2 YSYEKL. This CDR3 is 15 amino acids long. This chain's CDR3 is CASSQDPQPNTEAFF. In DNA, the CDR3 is TGCGCCAGCAGCCAAGATCCACAACCTAACACTGAAGCTTTCTTT.

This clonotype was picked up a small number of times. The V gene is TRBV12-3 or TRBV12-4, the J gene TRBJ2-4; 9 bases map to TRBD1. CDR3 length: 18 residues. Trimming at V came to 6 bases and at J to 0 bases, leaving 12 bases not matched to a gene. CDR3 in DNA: TGTGCCAGCAGCCACCCGGGACAGGGACCCTTAGCCAAAAACATTCAGTACTTC. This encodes CASSHPGQGPLAKNIQYF.

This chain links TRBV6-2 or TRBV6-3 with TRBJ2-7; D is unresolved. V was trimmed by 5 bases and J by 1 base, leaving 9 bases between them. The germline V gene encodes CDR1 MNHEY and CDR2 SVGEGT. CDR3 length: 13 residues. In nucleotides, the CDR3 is TGTGCCAGCAGTGGTAGTTATTCCTACGAGCAGTACTTC. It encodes CASSGSYSYEQYF.

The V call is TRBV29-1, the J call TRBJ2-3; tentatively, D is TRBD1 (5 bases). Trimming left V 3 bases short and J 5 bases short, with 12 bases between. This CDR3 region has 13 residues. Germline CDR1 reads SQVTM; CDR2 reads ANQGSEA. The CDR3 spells CSVDRDSLDTQYF. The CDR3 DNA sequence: TGCAGCGTTGATCGCGACAGTTTAGATACGCAGTATTTT.

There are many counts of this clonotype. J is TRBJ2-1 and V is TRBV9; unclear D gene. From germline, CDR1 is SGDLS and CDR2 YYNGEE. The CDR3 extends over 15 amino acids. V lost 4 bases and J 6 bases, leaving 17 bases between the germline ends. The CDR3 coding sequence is TGTGCCAGCAGCCTGAACCCCCGGCAGCTCAATGAGCAGTTCTTC. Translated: CASSLNPRQLNEQFF.

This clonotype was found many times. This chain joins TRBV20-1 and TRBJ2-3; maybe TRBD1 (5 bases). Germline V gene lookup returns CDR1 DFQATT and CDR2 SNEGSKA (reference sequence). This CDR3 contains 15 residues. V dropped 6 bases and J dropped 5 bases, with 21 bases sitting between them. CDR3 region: CSAAGRGANVDTQYF. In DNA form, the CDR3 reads TGCAGTGCCGCCGGCCGTGGGGCAAACGTAGATACGCAGTATTTT.

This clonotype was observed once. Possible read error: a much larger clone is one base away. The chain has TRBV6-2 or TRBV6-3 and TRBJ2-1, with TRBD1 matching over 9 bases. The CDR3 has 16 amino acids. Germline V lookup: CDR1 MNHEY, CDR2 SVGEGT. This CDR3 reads CAGSTRGTGLDNEQFF. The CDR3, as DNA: TGTGCCGGCAGTACCCGCGGGACAGGGCTTGACAATGAGCAGTTCTTC.

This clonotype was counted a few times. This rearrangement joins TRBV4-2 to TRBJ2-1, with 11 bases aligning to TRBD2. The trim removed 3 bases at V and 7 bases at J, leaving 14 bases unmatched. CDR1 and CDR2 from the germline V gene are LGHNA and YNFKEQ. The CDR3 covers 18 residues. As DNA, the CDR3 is TGTGCCAGCAGCCAGAGCTCACTAGCGGGAGTATCTAGGAATGAGCAGTTCTTC. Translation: CASSQSSLAGVSRNEQFF.

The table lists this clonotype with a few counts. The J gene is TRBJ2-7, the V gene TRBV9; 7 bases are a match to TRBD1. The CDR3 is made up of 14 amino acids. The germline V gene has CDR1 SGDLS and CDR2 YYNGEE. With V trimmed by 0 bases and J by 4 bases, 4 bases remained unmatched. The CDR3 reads CASSVEGQSYEQYF. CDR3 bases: TGTGCCAGCAGCGTAGAGGGACAGAGTTACGAGCAGTACTTC.